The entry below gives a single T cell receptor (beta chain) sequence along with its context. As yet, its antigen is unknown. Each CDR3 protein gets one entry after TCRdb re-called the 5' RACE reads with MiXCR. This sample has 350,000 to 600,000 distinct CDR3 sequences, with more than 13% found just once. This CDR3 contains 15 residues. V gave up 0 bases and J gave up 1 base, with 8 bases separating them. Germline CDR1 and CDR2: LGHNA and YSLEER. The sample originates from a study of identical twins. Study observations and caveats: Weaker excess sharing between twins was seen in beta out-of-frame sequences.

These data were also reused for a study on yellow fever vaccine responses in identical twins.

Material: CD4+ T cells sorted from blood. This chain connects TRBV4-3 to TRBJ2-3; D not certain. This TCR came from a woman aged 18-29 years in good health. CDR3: CASSQDPYRTDTQYF. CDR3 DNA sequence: TGCGCCAGCAGCCAAGATCCTTATCGCACAGATACGCAGTATTTT.